A single sample is the source of the 6 T cell receptor beta chains below, sequenced in a study of blood T cell repertoires in COVID-19. Using immunoSEQ multiplex PCR, the repertoire was profiled, and TCRdb retains in-frame clones only, with some absent. The repertoire holds about 99,000 clones, with about 88% as singletons. Input material: peripheral blood. Source of these receptors: a human donor in a cohort sampled during active COVID-19.

Here the CDR3 reads CASSIGRRTDTQYF. In nucleotides, the CDR3 is TGTGCCAGCAGCATCGGGAGGAGAACAGATACGCAGTATTTT. The chain uses TRBV6-5 and TRBJ2-3, with TRBD2 identical over 7 bases. This CDR3 contains 14 residues. The ends lost 6 bases at V and 3 bases at J; junction bases unmatched: 6. Germline V gene sequence: CDR1 MNHEY, CDR2 SVGAGI.

The chain carries TRBV10-3 and TRBJ2-1, with 10 bases fitting TRBD1. The germline gives CDR1 ENHRY, CDR2 SYGVKD. J gave up 7 bases and V 8 bases, and 5 bases lay outside the gene matches. The CDR3 is made up of 13 amino acids. In nucleotides, the CDR3 is TGTGCCATCGGGACAGGGGTAGGGAATGAGCAGTTCTTC. Translating it yields CAIGTGVGNEQFF.

The genes are TRBV5-8 and TRBJ2-1, with 10 bases that match TRBD1. Trimming cost V 4 bases and J 7 bases; bases outside gene matches: 11. From germline, CDR1 is SGHTS and CDR2 YDEGEE. The CDR3 is 16 amino acids. Here the CDR3 reads CASSLDGTGDVNEQFF. CDR3 in DNA: TGTGCCAGCAGCCTGGACGGGACAGGGGATGTGAATGAGCAGTTCTTC.

This clone has only a few counts. The chain uses TRBV5-4 and TRBJ2-1; 7 nucleotides line up with TRBD2. Germline lookup yields CDR1 SGHNT and CDR2 YYREEE (reference sequence). This CDR3 has 16 residues. V dropped 1 base and J dropped 5; count of bases not matched to a gene: 9. The CDR3 nucleotides are TGTGCCAGCAGCTTGACTCGCGGGGGAGAGAACAATGAGCAGTTCTTC. Its protein product is CASSLTRGGENNEQFF.

In DNA, the CDR3 is TGTGCCAGCAGCGCGGGAGGTGGGGGAGTAGGAGATACGCAGTATTTT. Protein: CASSAGGGGVGDTQYF. V and J are TRBV9 and TRBJ2-3; 7 bases align to TRBD2. The CDR3 totals 16 residues. V shed 3 bases and J 5 bases; nucleotides not matched to a gene: 12. Per germline, CDR1 SGDLS and CDR2 YYNGEE.

This chain uses TRBV3-1 (or the pseudogene TRBV3-2) with TRBJ1-5; TRBD1 aligns across 9 bases. The CDR3 consists of 15 residues. V was pared by 1 base and J by 4 bases, with 2 bases of the junction left unmatched. CDR1 is LGHDT and CDR2 is YNNKEL in the germline V gene (reference sequence). CDR3 sequence (DNA): TGTGCCAGCAGCCAAGGGGACAGGGAGAATCAGCCCCAGCATTTT. Residues: CASSQGDRENQPQHF.